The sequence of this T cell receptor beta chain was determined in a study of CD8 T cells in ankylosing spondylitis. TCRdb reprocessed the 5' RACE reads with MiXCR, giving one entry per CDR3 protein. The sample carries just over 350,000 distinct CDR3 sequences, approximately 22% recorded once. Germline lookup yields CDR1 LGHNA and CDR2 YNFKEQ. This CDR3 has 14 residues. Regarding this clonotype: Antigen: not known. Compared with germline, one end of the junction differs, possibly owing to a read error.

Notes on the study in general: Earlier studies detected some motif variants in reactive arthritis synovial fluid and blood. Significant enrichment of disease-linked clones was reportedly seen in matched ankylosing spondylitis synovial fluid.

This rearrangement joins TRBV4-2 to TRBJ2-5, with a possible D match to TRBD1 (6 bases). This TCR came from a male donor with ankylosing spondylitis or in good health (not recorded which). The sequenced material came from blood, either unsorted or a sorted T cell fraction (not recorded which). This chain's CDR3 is CASNQGQNQETQYF. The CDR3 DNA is TGTGCCAGCAACCAAGGACAGAACCAAGAGACCCAGTACTTC.